This TCR beta chain was identified in a study of blood T cell repertoires in COVID-19. Across the whole study: Sites across the United States, Italy and Spain contributed samples from acute and convalescent COVID-19. PBMCs, B-cell-depleted T cells, or T cells provided the cDNA or gDNA that made up the material.

V shed 2 bases and J shed 0 bases, with 12 bases lying between them. This CDR3 spans 16 amino acids. CDR1 and CDR2 (germline): SGHTS, YDEGEE. Authors' processing steps: Amplified reference gene primers provided the basis for estimating nucleated cell counts. Method: immunoSEQ multiplex PCR; TCRdb's copy keeps in-frame clones and lacks some. The V and J calls and clone size are taken from that table; D and trimming were inferred from the DNA. The sample lists about 260,000 clones; 88% were seen once. The source is a man in his 60s who had recovered from COVID-19. V gene TRBV5-8 combines with J gene TRBJ1-5; D might be TRBD1 (6 bases). The specimen sequenced was peripheral blood. CDR3 nucleotide sequence: TGTGCCAGCAGCTTCAGGGGCTCTGGTAGCAATCAGCCCCAGCATTTT. Its translation is CASSFRGSGSNQPQHF.